The 17 T cell receptor beta chains presented below share a single source sample, sequenced in a study of identical twins. Each CDR3 protein gets one entry after TCRdb re-called the 5' RACE reads with MiXCR. There are just under 550,000 distinct CDR3 sequences in the sample; about 16% occur only once, and 0.44% lies in the top ten. This same sample was also part of a study on yellow fever vaccine responses in identical twins.

The sample taken for sequencing was CD4+ T cells sorted from blood. The receptor set was obtained from a woman younger than 30 in good health.

The chain combines TRBV9 with TRBJ2-7, with 8 bases fitting TRBD2. Unmatched junction bases numbered 4, after V lost 1 base and J lost 1 base. The CDR3 runs to 15 residues. In germline, CDR1 is SGDLS, CDR2 YYNGEE. The CDR3 sequence is CASSVSSGRSYEQYF. CDR3 sequence (DNA): TGTGCCAGCAGCGTATCGAGCGGGAGATCCTACGAGCAGTACTTC.

The chain employs TRBV15 and TRBJ2-1; D possibly uses TRBD1 or TRBD2 (5 bases each). The germline CDR1 and CDR2 sequences are LNHNV and YYDKDF (reference sequence). V lost 5 bases and J 2 bases, leaving 19 bases between the germline ends. The CDR3 is 17 amino acids. The CDR3 loop is CATSGQRAGTAYNEQFF. The CDR3 region has the DNA TGTGCCACCAGCGGACAAAGGGCCGGGACGGCCTACAATGAGCAGTTCTTC.

The chain has TRBV10-3 and TRBJ2-1; 7 nucleotides line up with TRBD1. Trimming took 4 bases from V and 4 from J; bases not matched to a gene: 4. There are 14 residues in the CDR3. In germline, CDR1 is ENHRY, CDR2 SYGVKD. The CDR3 nucleotides are TGTGCCATCAGTGGACAGGGCGCATACAATGAGCAGTTCTTC. Amino acids: CAISGQGAYNEQFF.

This clonotype came up a few times. This chain joins TRBV12-5 and TRBJ2-7; 7 positions match TRBD1. V was pared by 4 bases and J by 1 base, with 4 bases of the junction left unmatched. Per germline, CDR1 LGHNT and CDR2 FRNRAP. The CDR3 sequence is 14 residues long. The CDR3 is CASGSRGQSYEQYV. CDR3 DNA sequence: TGTGCTAGTGGTTCCCGGGGACAGTCCTACGAGCAGTACGTC.

This clonotype showed up just a few times. This sequence joins TRBV24-1 and TRBJ2-2, with TRBD1 identical over 8 bases. V lost 3 bases and J lost 6; bases outside the gene matches: 20. Germline V gene sequence: CDR1 KGHDR, CDR2 SFDVKD. The CDR3 covers 20 residues. Here the CDR3 DNA reads TGTGCCACCAGTGATCCTATGACCGGGACAGGACCTTTGTCAGCCGGGGAGCTGTTTTTT. It codes for CATSDPMTGTGPLSAGELFF.

This chain uses TRBV11-2 with TRBJ2-3, with D uncertain. Germline loops: CDR1 SGHAT, CDR2 FQNNGV. This CDR3 contains 16 residues. V lost 1 base and J 0 bases, leaving 11 bases between the germline ends. Here the CDR3 reads CASSLGVGSSTDTQYF. The CDR3 coding sequence is TGTGCCAGCAGCTTAGGTGTCGGTTCTAGCACAGATACGCAGTATTTT.

This clonotype turned up a few times. The V gene is TRBV20-1, the J gene TRBJ2-1; D gene unclear. The CDR3 contains 12 residues. Germline loops: CDR1 DFQATT, CDR2 SNEGSKA (reference sequence). V gave up 0 bases and J gave up 6 bases, with 6 bases separating them. This CDR3 reads CSARDGPNEQFF. The CDR3 DNA is TGCAGTGCTAGAGATGGCCCCAATGAGCAGTTCTTC.

The chain couples TRBV5-4 to TRBJ1-1; 8 positions match TRBD1. J gave up 6 bases and V 0 bases, and 10 bases lay outside the gene matches. Germline V lookup: CDR1 SGHNT, CDR2 YYREEE (reference sequence). CDR3 length: 16 amino acids. The CDR3 protein is CASSLDPQGAGAEAFF. The CDR3 region has the DNA TGTGCCAGCAGCTTGGACCCCCAGGGGGCTGGCGCTGAAGCTTTCTTT. Using reference TRBV5-4 and TRBJ1-1 for the parts outside the CDR3, the full variable domain is ETGVTQSPTHLIKTRGQQVTLRCSSQSGHNTVSWYQQALGQGPQFIFQYYREEENGRGNFPPRFSGLQFPNYSSELNVNALELDDSALYLCASSLDPQGAGAEAFFGQGTRLTVV.

The J gene is TRBJ2-1, the V gene TRBV7-2; D not resolved. Germline-derived CDR1 and CDR2 are SGHTA and FQGNSA. The CDR3 is 13 amino acids. Trimming removed 0 bases from V and 9 bases from J, with 9 bases in between. CDR3 sequence (DNA): TGTGCCAGCAGCTTAGCGGTAGGGTTTGAGCAGTTCTTC. It translates to CASSLAVGFEQFF.

The gene calls are TRBV28 and TRBJ2-7; no firm D call. Per the germline V gene, CDR1 is MDHEN and CDR2 is SYDVKM. The CDR3 totals 12 residues. Trimming left V 4 bases short and J 5 bases short, with 9 bases between. In DNA, the CDR3 is TGTGCCAGCAGTTCCTCGATGGACGAGCAGTACTTC. Residues: CASSSSMDEQYF.

The chain carries TRBV7-9 and TRBJ2-2; D not resolved. CDR1 and CDR2 from the germline V gene are SEHNR and FQNEAQ (reference sequence). Trimming pared 2 bases from V and 1 base from J, leaving 8 bases between. This CDR3 spans 15 amino acids. The CDR3 DNA reads as TGTGCCAGCAGCTTACAATCGGGGAACACCGGGGAGCTGTTTTTT. This translates into CASSLQSGNTGELFF.

In this sample, this clonotype turned up a few times. J is TRBJ1-2 and V is TRBV10-3; the match to TRBD1 covers 9 bases. V lost 4 bases, J lost 7 bases, and 10 bases stayed unmatched. The CDR3 spans 15 residues. Germline lookup yields CDR1 ENHRY and CDR2 SYGVKD. This CDR3 is CAISATGTGITGYTF. CDR3 nucleotide sequence: TGTGCCATCAGTGCCACCGGGACAGGGATCACTGGCTACACCTTC.

The table lists this clonotype with a few counts. This chain joins TRBV12-3 or TRBV12-4 and TRBJ1-2; D is unclear. The V and J ends lost 7 bases and 6 bases respectively, with 9 bases between them. The CDR3 runs to 11 residues. The CDR3 DNA is TGTGCCAGCACGAGGGTCAATGGCTACACCTTC. Translation gives CASTRVNGYTF.

CDR3 in amino acids: CASSADRLTGELFF. The CDR3 nucleotides read TGTGCCAGCTCGGCAGACAGGCTAACCGGGGAGCTGTTTTTT. The chain combines TRBV27 with TRBJ2-2; tentative D call: TRBD1 (6 bases). The length of the CDR3 is 14 residues. The V and J ends lost 8 bases and 5 bases respectively, with 15 bases between them. In germline, CDR1 is MNHEY, CDR2 SMNVEV (reference sequence).

This clonotype was seen a handful of times. The chain uses TRBV5-1 and TRBJ2-2, with 8 positions matching TRBD2. Germline CDR1 is SGHRS and CDR2 is YFSETQ. The CDR3 has 17 residues. V was clipped by 4 bases and J by 5 bases; unmatched bases: 13. In nucleotides, the CDR3 is TGCGCCAGCAGCCCGGAGGGCGGGGGGACTACTACCGGGGAGCTGTTTTTT. It translates to CASSPEGGGTTTGELFF.

This chain joins TRBV3-1 and TRBJ2-3; perhaps TRBD2 as D (6 bases). The germline gives CDR1 LGHDT, CDR2 YNNKEL (reference sequence). Trimming left V 0 bases short and J 3 bases short, with 13 bases between. The CDR3 contains 16 residues. Here the CDR3 DNA reads TGTGCCAGCAGCCAAGATAAGGGCGGGAAGACAGATACGCAGTATTTT. Its protein is CASSQDKGGKTDTQYF.

This sequence joins TRBV7-9 and TRBJ2-5; D may be TRBD1 (6 bases). The V and J ends lost 1 base and 5 bases respectively, with 14 bases between them. CDR3 length equals 15 residues. Germline V gives CDR1 SEHNR, CDR2 FQNEAQ (reference sequence). For the CDR3, the DNA is TGTGCCAGCAGCTTAGGGACAGTATTTAAGGAGACCCAGTACTTC. Protein product: CASSLGTVFKETQYF. Together with reference TRBV7-9 and TRBJ2-5, the CDR3 gives the full variable domain: DTGVSQNPRHKITKRGQNVTFRCDPISEHNRLYWYRQTLGQGPEFLTYFQNEAQLEKSRLLSDRFSAERPKGSFSTLEIQRTEQGDSAMYLCASSLGTVFKETQYFGPGTRLLVL.